The 19 T cell receptor beta chains in this list originate from one sample, sequenced in a study of spatial heterogeneity in lung cancer. TCRdb fed the 5' RACE reads into MiXCR, producing one record per CDR3 protein. The table lists tens of thousands of distinct CDR3 sequences, more than 7% of them singletons. Documented time point: sample taken at primary tumor resection. Whole RNA, which was extracted from tumor, nontumor lung tissue or frozen PBMC, was sequenced without any cell sorting. The sequenced sample was PBMCs, obtained at surgery. These receptors were taken from a female donor with early-stage non-small cell lung cancer.

This chain uses TRBV12-3 or TRBV12-4 with TRBJ1-1, with 7 positions matching TRBD1. The V segment lost 7 bases and the J segment 11 bases; nucleotides outside the gene matches: 10. The CDR3 is 12 amino acids. The CDR3 sequence is CASNGRGDGAFF. The CDR3 DNA sequence: TGTGCCAGCAACGGCAGGGGGGATGGCGCTTTCTTT.

This clonotype has a count of ten or more. V gene TRBV7-2 combines with J gene TRBJ2-5; D possibly corresponds to TRBD1 (5 bases). Deletions cut 9 bases from V and 2 bases from J, with 22 bases between. CDR3 length equals 16 residues. CDR1 is SGHTA, CDR2 FQGNSA, per germline. The CDR3 DNA reads TGTGCCAGTTACATCTTAGGGGTGGCGGTACAAGAGACCCAGTACTTC. Translating gives CASYILGVAVQETQYF.

This clonotype was found many times. The chain couples TRBV19 to TRBJ2-4; D is uncertain. The length of the CDR3 is 14 residues. V lost 6 bases, J lost 6 bases, and 15 bases lay in between. Germline values: CDR1 LNHDA, CDR2 SQIVND (reference sequence). CDR3 sequence reads: CASSQSASGNIQYF. CDR3 coding DNA: TGTGCCAGTAGCCAGTCGGCCTCGGGAAACATTCAGTACTTC.

The rearrangement uses TRBV20-1 and TRBJ1-5; 7 nucleotides line up with TRBD1. Unmatched junction bases numbered 3, after V lost 3 bases and J lost 1 base. Germline CDR1 reads DFQATT; CDR2 reads SNEGSKA (reference sequence). The CDR3 totals 14 residues. As DNA, the CDR3 is TGCAGTGCTAGGCGGGGACAGAGCAATCAGCCCCAGCATTTT. Translation: CSARRGQSNQPQHF.

This clonotype came up a few times. V usage is TRBV6-6 and J usage is TRBJ1-6; D gene ambiguous. V was shortened by 7 bases and J by 7 bases, with 11 bases between the two germline ends. Germline V lookup: CDR1 MNHNY, CDR2 SVGAGI (reference sequence). The CDR3 is 13 residues long. This chain's CDR3 is CASMGRMNSPLHF. CDR3 bases: TGTGCCAGCATGGGCAGAATGAATTCACCCCTCCACTTT.

The sample holds a few counts of this clonotype. V and J are TRBV7-3 and TRBJ2-3; unclear D gene. This CDR3 has 14 amino acids. Germline CDR1 and CDR2: SGHTA and FQGTGA. V dropped 5 bases and J dropped 3 bases, with 12 bases sitting between them. The CDR3 sequence: CASSENPTTDTQYF. For the CDR3, the DNA is TGTGCCAGCAGCGAAAACCCCACGACAGATACGCAGTATTTT.

The sample holds a few counts of this clonotype. One end of the junction varies from germline; a read error may be responsible. This chain connects TRBV2 to TRBJ1-6; D ambiguous. Germline V gives CDR1 SNHLY, CDR2 FYNNEI. This CDR3 region has 14 residues. The CDR3 spells CANSRSNNNSPLHF. In DNA, the CDR3 is TGTGCCAACAGTCGTAGTAATAATAATTCACCCCTCCACTTT. Using reference TRBV2 and TRBJ1-6 for the parts outside the CDR3, the full variable domain is EPEVTQTPSHQVTQMGQEVILRCVPISNHLYFYWYRQILGQKVEFLVSFYNNEISEKSEIFDDQFSVERPDGSNFTLKIRSTKLEDSAMYFCANSRSNNNSPLHFGNGTRLTVT.

This clonotype was counted between two and nine times. The chain couples TRBV5-4 to TRBJ1-5; 7 positions match TRBD1. The V segment lost 2 bases and the J segment 4 bases; nucleotides outside the gene matches: 6. The CDR3 runs to 15 residues. CDR1 and CDR2 from the germline V gene are SGHNT and YYREEE (reference sequence). As DNA, the CDR3 is TGTGCCAGCAGCTTCTTCGACAGGGAGAATCAGCCCCAGCATTTT. This codes for CASSFFDRENQPQHF.

This clonotype was recorded at least ten times. The chain couples TRBV28 to TRBJ1-6; D may be TRBD1 (5 bases). Germline V gene lookup returns CDR1 MDHEN and CDR2 SYDVKM. V was clipped by 3 bases and J by 10 bases, with 16 bases between them. CDR3 size: 15 residues. The CDR3 protein is CASSLVRQGWSPLHF. The CDR3 nucleotides read TGTGCCAGCAGTTTGGTACGGCAGGGCTGGTCACCCCTCCACTTT. Using reference TRBV28 and TRBJ1-6 for the parts outside the CDR3, the full variable domain is DVKVTQSSRYLVKRTGEKVFLECVQDMDHENMFWYRQDPGLGLRLIYFSYDVKMKEKGDIPEGYSVSREKKERFSLILESASTNQTSMYLCASSLVRQGWSPLHFGNGTRLTVT.

The chain links TRBV7-3 to TRBJ2-1; 9 nucleotides align to TRBD2. The CDR3 loop spans 16 amino acids. Trimming cost V 2 bases and J 5 bases; bases outside gene matches: 7. Germline CDR1 SGHTA, CDR2 FQGTGA. CDR3 DNA: TGTGCCAGCAGCTTATTACACGCGGGAGGGGACAATGAGCAGTTCTTC. Encoded protein: CASSLLHAGGDNEQFF.

The chain's CDR3 is CASSQGLANTGELFF. The CDR3 region has the DNA TGTGCCAGCAGCCAGGGACTAGCGAACACCGGGGAGCTGTTTTTT. The chain joins TRBV3-1 to TRBJ2-2; 8 nucleotides align to TRBD2. The germline V gene encodes CDR1 LGHDT and CDR2 YNNKEL (reference sequence). The trim removed 3 bases at V and 0 bases at J, leaving 0 bases unmatched. The CDR3 is 15 amino acids.

This clonotype has at least ten counts. CDR3 region: CAWSFRGSGVTEAFF. CDR3 coding DNA: TGTGCCTGGAGTTTCAGGGGTTCAGGGGTAACTGAAGCTTTCTTT. The chain has TRBV30 and TRBJ1-1; the D gene is possibly TRBD1 (6 bases). The V and J ends lost 2 bases and 5 bases respectively, with 18 bases between them. The V gene's germline CDR1 is GTSNPN and CDR2 SVGIG (reference sequence). CDR3 length: 15 residues.

The table lists this clonotype with a few counts. The chain links TRBV2 to TRBJ2-3, with 7 positions matching TRBD1. The CDR3 sequence is 18 residues long. The germline V gene has CDR1 SNHLY and CDR2 FYNNEI. V trimming: 0 bases; J trimming: 5 bases; junction bases outside the gene matches: 14. The CDR3, as DNA: TGTGCCAGCAGTGAAGCCTGGGGGCAGCATGGGACAGAAGATACGCAGTATTTT. Translated, it gives CASSEAWGQHGTEDTQYF.

This clonotype came up a few times. The chain joins TRBV6-5 to TRBJ2-7; D is tentatively TRBD1 or TRBD2 (5 bases each). The V gene lost 4 bases and the J gene lost 0 bases, with 16 bases spanning the gap. From germline, CDR1 is MNHEY and CDR2 SVGAGI. This CDR3 is built from 16 residues. CDR3: CASSSTRGASSYEQYV. The CDR3 nucleotides read TGTGCCAGCAGTTCTACCCGAGGGGCAAGCTCCTACGAGCAGTACGTC.

At least ten counts were recorded for this clonotype. The chain combines TRBV20-1 with TRBJ1-4; D not certain. V was clipped by 2 bases and J by 10 bases, with 11 bases between them. CDR3 length equals 12 residues. Germline V CDR1 and CDR2: DFQATT, SNEGSKA (reference sequence). The CDR3 spells CSARPNVRKLFF. The CDR3 DNA reads as TGCAGTGCTAGACCCAACGTCAGAAAACTGTTTTTT.

Details on this clonotype: One end of the junction does not line up with germline, which may come from a read error. The chain has TRBV19 and TRBJ2-7; 7 bases are shared with TRBD1. The CDR3 spans 13 residues. Germline-derived CDR1 and CDR2 are LNHDA and SQIVND (reference sequence). This CDR3 is CTSTQGDHYEQYF. The CDR3 DNA reads as TGTACCAGTACCCAGGGGGACCACTACGAGCAGTACTTC.

This clonotype was detected many times. The chain couples TRBV24-1 to TRBJ2-3, with 10 bases identical to TRBD1. The CDR3 extends over 15 amino acids. After removal of 7 bases from V and 4 bases from J, the junction contained 7 bases not matched to a gene. The V gene's germline CDR1 is KGHDR and CDR2 SFDVKD. For the CDR3, the DNA is TGTGCCACCAGGAGGGGGACAGGGGACGCAGATACGCAGTATTTT. Residues: CATRRGTGDADTQYF.

This clonotype was recorded at least ten times. This chain connects TRBV29-1 to TRBJ1-1, with D perhaps TRBD1 (5 bases). CDR1 SQVTM and CDR2 ANQGSEA come from the germline V gene. CDR3 length equals 11 residues. Trimming removed 3 bases from V and 11 bases from J, with 13 bases in between. The CDR3 DNA reads as TGCAGCGTTGATCCGGGGGTGAGGGCTTTCTTT. Encoded protein: CSVDPGVRAFF.

At least ten counts were recorded for this clonotype. The chain combines TRBV7-2 with TRBJ1-1, with TRBD1 matching over 7 bases. After removal of 5 bases from V and 1 base from J, the junction contained 1 base not matched to a gene. Germline assignment: CDR1 SGHTA and CDR2 FQGNSA. This CDR3 region has 13 residues. The CDR3 nucleotides are TGTGCCAGCAGCAGACAGGGGAACACTGAAGCTTTCTTT. As protein: CASSRQGNTEAFF.